Listed below are T cell receptor beta chains from one sample, sequenced in a study of beta chain features in type 1 diabetes. Only in-frame clones appear in the TCRdb table, and some are missing; sequencing was by immunoSEQ multiplex PCR. The table has fewer than 900,000 clones, roughly 15% seen once. What was sequenced was naive CD4+ T cells from blood. These receptors all come from a woman in her late teens or twenties in good health. CDR3s include the opening cysteine and the closing phenylalanine or tryptophan.

>TRBV6-1|TRBJ1-5
CASSARGSNQPQHF
>TRBV28|TRBJ2-3
CASIAGTVWDTQYF
>TRBV29-1|TRBJ1-2
CSVDSLDYGYTF
>TRBV27|TRBJ2-1
CASSLIGTLVRASYNEQFF
>TRBV23-1|TRBJ1-1
CASSQSVGPSEAFF
>TRBV9|TRBJ2-7
CASSAGWDRGDEQYF
>TRBV28|TRBJ2-7
CASSLSGKQYF
>TRBV7-9|TRBJ2-3
CASSTGLGNTDTQYF
>TRBV7-8|TRBJ2-7
CASSLERTARSYEQYF
>TRBV5-1|TRBJ2-3
CASSGAPGGGDDTQYF
>TRBV5-6|TRBJ2-5
CASSLSGQGWQETQYF
>TRBV10-3|TRBJ2-1
CAITDSGTYYNEQFF
>TRBV28|TRBJ2-7
CASSPGLAAKQYF
>TRBV10-3|TRBJ2-3
CAINGDTDTQYF
>TRBV13|TRBJ2-3
CASSSIAGLRTDTQYF
>TRBV7-6|TRBJ2-6
CASSPRAGTGANVLTF
>TRBV7-2|TRBJ2-5
CASSLDPEETQYF
>TRBV19|TRBJ2-5
CASSIGTSQETQYF
>TRBV7-2|TRBJ2-7
CASSSTSGTYEQYF
>TRBV19|TRBJ2-1
CASSTLAAPRSSEQFF
>TRBV29-1|TRBJ1-3
CSVERGNTIYF
>TRBV7-2|TRBJ2-2
CASSPQLAGGPRGSGELFF
>TRBV25-1|TRBJ2-5
CASSTRGISGAQETQYF
>TRBV5-4|TRBJ2-3
CASSLRGADTQYF
>TRBV2|TRBJ2-7
CAGGRAPYEQYF
>TRBV5-1|TRBJ2-1
CASSGGLAVGEQFF
>TRBV18|TRBJ2-3
CASQAGLTDTQYF
>TRBV19|TRBJ2-4
CASSTHALRWADRGAKNIQYF
>TRBV2|TRBJ2-7
CASNTWASGRAVCF
>TRBV10-3|-
CATGLAGDFEQYF
>TRBV28|TRBJ2-7
CASGTGSLYEQYF
>TRBV7-7|TRBJ2-1
CASSHSRRDTSRDTQSYNEQFF
>TRBV27|TRBJ1-1
CASSFSRRQGRSTEAFF
>TRBV6-5|TRBJ2-5
CASSYWGQDEETQYF
>TRBV28|TRBJ1-4
CASSFRAPSEKLFF
>TRBV4-2|TRBJ2-7
CASRQDSGFTSTEYEQYF
>TRBV28|TRBJ1-2
CASSLLLSRGGYGYTF
>TRBV7-8|TRBJ2-2
CASSLGRQGITGELFF
>TRBV2|TRBJ2-1
CASRPRGGRYNEQFF
>TRBV28|TRBJ2-1
CASSSLGSGSFHEQFF
>TRBV4-2|TRBJ2-7
CASSQVESLALGQYF
>TRBV5-1|TRBJ2-3
CASSLGASVLSTDTQYF
>TRBV18|TRBJ2-5
CASSRTSGQETQYF
>TRBV5-4|TRBJ1-1
CASSSGQGYGMNTEAFF
>TRBV11-2|TRBJ2-2
CASRQTGIGELFF
>TRBV6-4|TRBJ2-1
CASSDSRLGMQFF
>TRBV9|TRBJ2-1
CASSVVLGGNEQFF
>TRBV14|TRBJ2-1
CASSQASGRNEQFF
>TRBV15|TRBJ2-2
CATSRDVGRSNGELFF
>TRBV15|TRBJ2-1
CATSRDKPRVVAEQFF
>TRBV4-2|TRBJ2-3
CASSRGGGRSTDTQYF
>TRBV29-1|TRBJ2-1
CSVPSGREGLMAYNEQFF
>TRBV7-7|TRBJ2-1
CASSFHRDRRTSGRFEQFF
>TRBV7-8|TRBJ2-7
CASSVWGNEQCF
>TRBV7-9|-
CASSPTPSGGVYEQYF
>TRBV6-5|-
CASSYWGSGEQYF
>TRBV2|TRBJ2-5
CASHPRAQETQYF
>TRBV27|TRBJ2-6
CASSSIIGGSGANVLTF
>TRBV7-8|TRBJ2-3
CASSFGTMGDTQYF
>TRBV28|TRBJ1-5
CASIKHPGVNQPQHF